The sequence of this T cell receptor (beta chain) was determined in a study of neurological immune-mediated disorders. Study-wide findings and caveats: Private repertoires in all groups were suggested by the absence of shared CDR3 amino acid sequences among expanded clones across subjects. Healthy controls had more TCR clonal expansion than multiple sclerosis, which showed the least, whereas HTLV-1-associated myelopathy showed the most.

Synthesis of cDNA was performed by 5'RACE using 10-nucleotide random UMIs. Over 170 million TCR-beta sequences from 15-18 subjects were obtained in each sequencing run. TCRdb recomputed calls from the 5' RACE reads with MiXCR, one row per CDR3 protein. The data show roughly 21,000 distinct CDR3 sequences, with about 15% seen just once and over 12% held by the top ten. This clonotype was seen ten or more times. The antigen remains undetermined. With 1 base removed from V and 5 bases from J, the gap between germline ends came to 6 bases. The CDR3 runs 12 residues. CDR1 and CDR2 (germline): SGHDT, YYEEEE.

The specimen sequenced was PBMCs. The sequence came from a female donor with HTLV-1-associated myelopathy (HAM/TSP). The rearrangement links TRBV5-6 to TRBJ1-1, with D possibly matching TRBD1 (5 bases). The CDR3 coding sequence is TGTGCCAGCAGCTTGCGGGGGACTGAAGCTTTCTTT. This translates into CASSLRGTEAFF. Drawing the rest from reference TRBV5-6 and TRBJ1-1, the complete variable domain is DAGVTQSPTHLIKTRGQQVTLRCSPKSGHDTVSWYQQALGQGPQFIFQYYEEEERQRGNFPDRFSGHQFPNYSSELNVNALLLGDSALYLCASSLRGTEAFFGQGTRLTVV.